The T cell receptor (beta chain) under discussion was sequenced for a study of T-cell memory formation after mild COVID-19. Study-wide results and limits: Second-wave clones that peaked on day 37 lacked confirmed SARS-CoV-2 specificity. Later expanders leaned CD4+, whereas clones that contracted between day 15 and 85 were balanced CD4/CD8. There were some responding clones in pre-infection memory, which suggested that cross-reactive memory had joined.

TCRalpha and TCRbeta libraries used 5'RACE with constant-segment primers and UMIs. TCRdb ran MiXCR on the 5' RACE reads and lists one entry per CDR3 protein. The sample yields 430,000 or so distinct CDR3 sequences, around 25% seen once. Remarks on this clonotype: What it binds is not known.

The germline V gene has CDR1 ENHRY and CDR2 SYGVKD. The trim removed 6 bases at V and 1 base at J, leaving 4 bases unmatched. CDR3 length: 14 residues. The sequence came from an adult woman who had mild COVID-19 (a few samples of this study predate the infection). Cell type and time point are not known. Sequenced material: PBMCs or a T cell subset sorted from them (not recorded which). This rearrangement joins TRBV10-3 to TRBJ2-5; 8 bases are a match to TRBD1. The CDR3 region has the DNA TGTGCCATCAGCCCGGGACAGGCCCAAGAGACCCAGTACTTC. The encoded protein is CAISPGQAQETQYF.